These 3 T cell receptor beta chains share one sample of origin, sequenced in a study of identical twins. TCRdb called the 5' RACE reads again in MiXCR, with one record for every CDR3 protein. Among 350,000 to 450,000 distinct CDR3 sequences, 18% were seen once, and the ten largest hold roughly 12%. Sequences were obtained from naive T cells sorted from blood. The receptors originated from a man between 45 and 60 years old in good health.

This clonotype was seen only a few times. This chain connects TRBV3-1 to TRBJ2-1, with D uncertain. The CDR3 length is 15 residues. Trimming removed 4 bases at V and 5 bases at J, with 15 bases between. The germline CDR1 and CDR2 sequences are LGHDT and YNNKEL (reference sequence). CDR3 nucleotides: TGTGCCAGCAGCCCTGGGGAAGGGTTCCACAATGAGCAGTTCTTC. Translation gives CASSPGEGFHNEQFF.

This clonotype was seen at least ten times. This chain uses TRBV5-6 with TRBJ2-1, with TRBD1 identical over 10 bases. Germline V gene data show CDR1 as SGHDT and CDR2 as YYEEEE. CDR3 size: 16 residues. Trimming cost V 6 bases and J 7 bases; bases outside gene matches: 13. The CDR3 bases are TGTGCCAGCACCATTGTCGGGACAGGGGTAATTAATGAGCAGTTCTTC. Its translation is CASTIVGTGVINEQFF.

The table lists this clonotype with a few counts. CDR3 protein: CASSVDWGETQYF. The DNA of the CDR3 is TGTGCCAGCAGTGTCGACTGGGGAGAGACCCAGTACTTC. The chain combines TRBV12-3 or TRBV12-4 with TRBJ2-5; D is unresolved. The CDR3 sequence is 13 residues long. Trimming took 5 bases from V and 4 from J, leaving 11 bases between them.